A selection of T cell receptor beta chains follows, all from one sample in a study of T cells in Graves' hyperthyroidism and ophthalmopathy. Using its own MiXCR run on the multiplex PCR reads, TCRdb lists one record per CDR3 protein. Counted here are about 510,000 distinct CDR3 sequences, around 15% occurring once; the ten biggest clones make up around 14%. Sequenced input: blood. These receptors all come from a woman aged 40 to 50 with Graves' hyperthyroidism. Both conserved end residues are part of each CDR3. A D gene is named only where the DNA matches it firmly. Only some rows state a clone size, as once, few, many or a class for expanded clones.

J | D | size | V | CDR3 | DNA
TRBJ2-3 | . | many | TRBV11-2 | CASRGSRRAAGTDTQYF | TGTGCCAGCAGGGGAAGTAGGAGGGCGGCGGGCACAGATACGCAGTATTTT
TRBJ1-5 | . | few | TRBV28 | CATSTLFNQPQHF | TGTGCCACCTCCACACTTTTCAATCAGCCCCAGCATTTT
TRBJ1-5 | TRBD1 | many | TRBV28 | CASRDGLRDSSNQPQHF | TGTGCCAGCAGAGACGGCCTCCGGGACAGTAGCAATCAGCCCCAGCATTTT
TRBJ2-5 | . | many | TRBV27 | CVQLTGDSQETQYF | TGTGTGCAGCTGACCGGGGACTCGCAAGAGACCCAGTACTTC
TRBJ1-1 | TRBD1 | . | TRBV19 | CASSIGQGGTEAFF | TGTGCCAGTAGTATTGGTCAGGGGGGAACTGAAGCTTTCTTT
TRBJ1-5 | . | . | TRBV19 | CASRPAGASSNQPQHF | TGTGCCAGTAGACCGGCAGGGGCGTCTAGCAATCAGCCCCAGCATTTT
TRBJ2-7 | TRBD2 | many | TRBV6-1 | CASSDIGSGRIYEQYF | TGTGCCAGCAGTGACATCGGGAGCGGGAGGATCTACGAGCAGTACTTC
TRBJ2-1 | . | many | TRBV7-3 | CASSQAQGAVYNEQFF | TGTGCCAGCAGCCAGGCCCAGGGAGCGGTCTACAATGAGCAGTTCTTC
TRBJ2-5 | . | many | TRBV12-3/TRBV12-4 | CASTAGVETQYF | TGTGCCAGCACGGCGGGCGTGGAGACCCAGTACTTC
TRBJ2-7 | TRBD1 | many | TRBV28 | CASSPRRSDRGEQYF | TGTGCCAGCAGTCCCCGTCGATCCGACAGGGGCGAGCAGTACTTC
TRBJ2-7 | . | many | TRBV28 | CASSLSSWLDEQYF | TGTGCCAGCAGTTTATCCTCCTGGCTTGACGAGCAGTACTTC
TRBJ1-1 | . | once | TRBV5-1 | CASNRGANTEAFF | TGCGCCAGCAACCGGGGGGCGAACACTGAAGCTTTCTTT
TRBJ2-1 | TRBD2 | many | TRBV2 | CASRPTSGSSNEQFF | TGTGCCAGCAGACCAACTAGCGGGAGTAGCAATGAGCAGTTCTTC
TRBJ2-1 | . | . | TRBV11-3 | CASSLEFGLRFF | TGTGCCAGCAGCTTAGAATTTGGGTTAAGGTTCTTC
TRBJ2-2 | TRBD2 | many | TRBV7-8 | CASSLMGLSATGELFF | TGTGCCAGCAGCTTAATGGGACTATCGGCCACCGGGGAGCTGTTTTTT
TRBJ2-7 | . | many | TRBV28 | CASSRAGDNYEQYF | TGTGCCAGCTCAAGGGCGGGGGACAACTACGAGCAGTACTTC
TRBJ1-4 | . | . | TRBV18 | CASSPAGTGELFF | TGTGCCAGCTCACCGGCAGGAACGGGAGAACTGTTTTTT
TRBJ1-2 | . | few | TRBV29-1 | CSVDLFGAYGYTF | TGCAGCGTTGACCTCTTTGGGGCCTATGGCTACACCTTC
TRBJ2-5 | TRBD1 | . | TRBV4-1 | CASRLHTTRDRANQETQYF | TGCGCCAGCAGACTACACACTACCCGGGACAGGGCAAACCAAGAGACCCAGTACTTC
TRBJ2-5 | . | few | TRBV16 | CASSPARGHRDLETQYF | TGTGCCAGCAGCCCCGCTCGGGGCCACAGGGATCTGGAGACCCAGTACTTC
TRBJ1-2 | . | many | TRBV30 | CACAGQLSSGYTF | TGTGCCTGCGCAGGGCAACTATCGAGTGGCTACACCTTC
TRBJ2-7 | . | . | TRBV6-5 | CASSYGTSLPYEQYF | TGTGCCAGCAGTTACGGGACCAGCCTACCCTACGAGCAGTACTTC
TRBJ2-3 | . | . | TRBV7-6 | CASSPWFSGTDTQYF | TGTGCCAGCAGCCCTTGGTTCAGCGGGACAGATACGCAGTATTTT
TRBJ2-1 | . | . | TRBV29-1 | CSVVGGTALYNEQFF | TGCAGCGTTGTCGGGGGGACAGCTCTTTACAATGAGCAGTTCTTC
TRBJ2-5 | . | many | TRBV7-3 | CASSLNGAREETQYF | TGTGCCAGCAGCTTAAATGGTGCCAGGGAAGAGACCCAGTACTTC
TRBJ2-7 | . | . | TRBV4-1 | CASRSSGSYEQYF | TGCGCCAGCAGATCAAGCGGCTCCTACGAGCAGTACTTC
TRBJ2-3 | . | many | TRBV7-9 | CASSLVSRSSTDTQYF | TGTGCCAGCAGCTTAGTCTCGCGGTCCTCCACAGATACGCAGTATTTT
TRBJ2-1 | TRBD2 | many | TRBV30 | CAWSVVWRTSGRVEQFF | TGTGCCTGGAGTGTCGTCTGGAGGACTAGCGGGAGGGTTGAGCAGTTCTTC
TRBJ2-7 | TRBD2 | many | TRBV9 | CASSVGTSGVGEQYF | TGTGCCAGCAGCGTAGGTACTAGCGGCGTCGGCGAGCAGTACTTC
TRBJ2-6 | . | few | TRBV12-3/TRBV12-4 | CASRSQPGANVLTF | TGTGCCAGCAGGTCCCAGCCTGGGGCCAACGTCCTGACTTTC
TRBJ2-3 | TRBD2 | . | TRBV28 | CASSLRGGNTQYF | TGTGCCAGCAGTTTACGGGGGGGAAATACGCAGTATTTT
TRBJ2-2 | TRBD2 | many | TRBV2 | CASSLETSGSTGELFF | TGTGCCAGCAGTTTGGAGACTAGCGGGAGCACCGGGGAGCTGTTTTTT
TRBJ1-5 | TRBD1 | few | TRBV5-4 | CASSLGGQGPNQPQHF | TGTGCCAGCAGCTTGGGTGGACAGGGGCCCAATCAGCCCCAGCATTTT
TRBJ1-1 | . | . | TRBV20-1 | CSARVGGQAFF | TGCAGTGCTAGAGTCGGGGGCCAGGCTTTCTTT
TRBJ2-5 | . | few | TRBV28 | CASSLWRHRETQYF | TGTGCCAGCAGTTTATGGCGTCACCGAGAGACCCAGTACTTC
TRBJ1-1 | . | few | TRBV7-9 | CASSSQTMNTEAFF | TGTGCCAGCAGCTCTCAAACAATGAACACTGAAGCTTTCTTT
TRBJ2-1 | TRBD2 | . | TRBV7-3 | CASSLMASGRYNEQFF | TGTGCCAGCAGCTTAATGGCTAGCGGGAGATACAATGAGCAGTTCTTC
TRBJ1-5 | . | many | TRBV2 | CASSEGQVNQPQHF | TGTGCCAGCAGTGAAGGACAGGTCAATCAGCCCCAGCATTTT
TRBJ2-7 | . | many | TRBV15 | CATSRNSGDPPYEQYF | TGTGCCACCAGCAGGAATAGCGGAGACCCCCCCTACGAGCAGTACTTC
TRBJ2-7 | TRBD1 | many | TRBV6-2/TRBV6-3 | CASLGTGVPEQYF | TGTGCCAGCCTGGGGACAGGGGTCCCCGAGCAGTACTTC
TRBJ2-1 | . | . | TRBV4-1 | CASSQDSMGKYGEQFF | TGCGCCAGCAGCCAAGATTCTATGGGGAAATACGGTGAGCAGTTCTTC
TRBJ1-5 | . | many | TRBV3-1 | CASSQFQVNQPQHF | TGTGCCAGCAGCCAGTTCCAGGTGAATCAGCCCCAGCATTTT
TRBJ2-6 | TRBD2 | . | TRBV28 | CASRARQGLAGAGANVLTF | TGTGCCAGCAGAGCACGACAGGGACTAGCGGGAGCTGGGGCCAACGTCCTGACTTTC